The 12 T cell receptor beta chains reported below all come from one sample, sequenced in a study of blood T cell repertoires in COVID-19. Using immunoSEQ multiplex PCR, the repertoire was profiled, and TCRdb retains in-frame clones only, with some absent. The table shows about 130,000 clones, with 80% to 90% occurring only once. Sample: PBMCs or T cells enriched from blood (not recorded which). The receptors here all came from a man in his forties with acute COVID-19.

The CDR3: CASSPGQGSGGEKLFF. The CDR3 nucleotides read TGTGCCAGCTCACCCGGACAGGGATCGGGGGGTGAAAAACTGTTTTTT. V is TRBV18 and J is TRBJ1-4; 8 bases are shared with TRBD1. The CDR3 extends over 16 amino acids. Germline CDR1 is KGHSH and CDR2 is LQKENI. J lost 7 bases, V lost 3 bases, and 10 bases had no gene match.

This chain connects TRBV7-9 to TRBJ2-5; D is ambiguous. V lost 2 bases to trimming and J lost 4 bases, with 5 bases between them. The germline gives CDR1 SEHNR, CDR2 FQNEAQ (reference sequence). The CDR3 covers 12 residues. The CDR3 spells CASSLTAETQYF. The DNA of the CDR3 is TGTGCCAGCAGCTTAACAGCAGAGACCCAGTACTTC.

The genes are TRBV7-3 and TRBJ2-2; tentative D call: TRBD2 (6 bases). The germline gives CDR1 SGHTA, CDR2 FQGTGA. The CDR3 is made up of 13 amino acids. V gave up 5 bases and J gave up 5 bases, with 9 bases separating them. The CDR3 DNA sequence: TGTGCCAGCAGCCCCGGAGGGACCGGGGAGCTGTTTTTT. Translation gives CASSPGGTGELFF.

V is TRBV7-2 and J is TRBJ2-3; perhaps TRBD2 as D (5 bases). CDR1 is SGHTA and CDR2 is FQGNSA in the germline V gene. V was shortened by 1 base and J by 5 bases, with 7 bases between the two germline ends. The CDR3 runs to 13 residues. CDR3 sequence reads: CASSLVRVDTQYF. As DNA, the CDR3 is TGTGCCAGCAGCTTAGTGCGGGTAGATACGCAGTATTTT.

J is TRBJ1-6 and V is TRBV28, with D perhaps matching TRBD1 (6 bases). Per the germline V gene, CDR1 is MDHEN and CDR2 is SYDVKM. Trimming took off 4 bases at V and 11 bases at J, with 15 bases between the two ends. There are 14 residues in the CDR3. In nucleotides, the CDR3 is TGTGCCAGCAGTTCCCCTGGAACAGGGACACCCCTCCACTTT. Translated: CASSSPGTGTPLHF.

The genes are TRBV6-5 and TRBJ1-5; no clear D gene. The CDR3 contains 15 residues. V was trimmed by 2 bases and J by 6 bases, leaving 14 bases between them. The germline gives CDR1 MNHEY, CDR2 SVGAGI. CDR3 in DNA: TGTGCCAGCAGTTACGATGGGAGGGCAGGTCAGCCCCAGCATTTT. It translates to CASSYDGRAGQPQHF.

A single count supports this clone. CDR3 loop: CASSSGLGGTGIQYF. In DNA, the CDR3 is TGTGCCAGCAGCTCCGGACTAGGAGGGACAGGCATTCAGTACTTC. The rearrangement joins TRBV5-6 to TRBJ2-4; the D gene is possibly TRBD1 (8 bases). The CDR3 runs to 15 residues. V was trimmed by 3 bases and J by 9 bases, leaving 19 bases between them. In germline, CDR1 is SGHDT, CDR2 YYEEEE. The variable domain in full, completed from reference TRBV5-6 and TRBJ2-4, reads DAGVTQSPTHLIKTRGQQVTLRCSPKSGHDTVSWYQQALGQGPQFIFQYYEEEERQRGNFPDRFSGHQFPNYSSELNVNALLLGDSALYLCASSSGLGGTGIQYFGAGTRLSVL.

V usage is TRBV29-1 and J usage is TRBJ2-4; weak D call: TRBD2 (5 bases). This CDR3 is built from 12 residues. Trimming took 7 bases from V and 3 from J, leaving 10 bases between them. Germline V CDR1 and CDR2: SQVTM, ANQGSEA. The CDR3 loop reads CSGRDLKNIQYF. DNA of the CDR3: TGCAGCGGCCGGGATCTCAAAAACATTCAGTACTTC.

The chain couples TRBV19 to TRBJ2-2, with TRBD1 as a possible D gene (6 bases). The V end was cut by 5 bases, the J end by 6 bases, with 13 bases between. Germline CDR1 reads LNHDA; CDR2 reads SQIVND (reference sequence). The CDR3 consists of 14 residues. The CDR3 is CASSDLQGPGELFF. The CDR3, as DNA: TGTGCCAGTAGTGACCTGCAGGGGCCCGGGGAGCTGTTTTTT.

V usage is TRBV19 and J usage is TRBJ1-6, with D perhaps matching TRBD1 (6 bases). V gave up 5 bases and J gave up 6 bases, with 17 bases separating them. The CDR3 covers 16 residues. The germline gives CDR1 LNHDA, CDR2 SQIVND (reference sequence). As DNA, the CDR3 is TGTGCCAGTAGTGCACAGGGCCCCTTGAGTAATTCACCCCTCCACTTT. It encodes CASSAQGPLSNSPLHF.

The CDR3 here is CASSPRGAGTEAFF. CDR3 in DNA: TGTGCCAGCTCACCTCGGGGGGCGGGCACTGAAGCTTTCTTT. The V and J genes are TRBV18 and TRBJ1-1; a weak D match, TRBD1 (6 bases). The V and J ends lost 3 bases and 4 bases respectively, with 12 bases between them. Germline V gene lookup returns CDR1 KGHSH and CDR2 LQKENI. The CDR3 totals 14 residues.

The chain joins TRBV29-1 to TRBJ1-1, with a possible D match to TRBD1 (5 bases). This CDR3 is built from 13 residues. CDR1 is SQVTM, CDR2 ANQGSEA, per germline. V was trimmed by 1 base and J by 4 bases, leaving 10 bases between them. The CDR3 DNA sequence: TGCAGCGTTGAAGCTCAGGGTCCCACTGAAGCTTTCTTT. The encoded protein is CSVEAQGPTEAFF.